This TCR beta chain is drawn from a study of identical twins. Study results and caveats: The study found weaker excess twin sharing in beta out-of-frame sequences.

Each CDR3 protein gets one entry after TCRdb re-called the 5' RACE reads with MiXCR. The sample has a few hundred thousand distinct CDR3 sequences, roughly 12% seen once. Only a few counts were recorded for this clonotype. Its target is unknown. Healthy Caucasians supplied all donations. Trimming cost V 8 bases and J 4 bases; bases outside gene matches: 3. Germline values: CDR1 MGHDK, CDR2 SYGVNS. The CDR3 length is 12 residues. These same records also appear under a second study, on yellow fever vaccine responses in identical twins.

The TCR comes from a woman younger than 30 in good health. Sequenced input: CD8+ T cells sorted from blood. V is TRBV25-1 and J is TRBJ2-3; 7 positions agree with TRBD2. The CDR3 protein is CASRAGPDTQYF. In nucleotides, the CDR3 is TGTGCCAGCCGAGCGGGGCCAGATACGCAGTATTTT.